This TCR beta chain originates from a study of early T cells in non-severe SARS-CoV-2 infection. Across the whole study: Chains were unpaired, as sequencing was done on bulk RNA from unsorted whole blood.

Notes on the study in general: Lookups in VDJdb leaned toward anti-spike CD8 responses and missed private and CD4 specificities.

The table lists this clonotype with many counts. Its target is unknown. The CDR3 covers 14 residues. V was shortened by 8 bases and J by 7 bases, with 15 bases between the two germline ends. Germline-derived CDR1 and CDR2 are MNHNS and SASEGT. Unique molecular identifiers were added to individual cDNA molecules. TCRdb itself ran the 5' RACE reads through MiXCR, one entry per CDR3 protein. The data show more than 25,000 distinct CDR3 sequences, 2.5% to 3.5% seen once. The sequencing input was whole blood. The source is an adult who was a healthcare worker with PCR-confirmed SARS-CoV-2 infection or an uninfected control (not recorded which). The chain has TRBV6-1 and TRBJ1-6; TRBD1 is a possible D gene (6 bases). This CDR3 reads CASSGRTANSPLHF. The DNA for the CDR3 is TGTGCCAGCTCGGGCAGGACAGCAAATTCACCCCTCCACTTT.